Following are 8 T cell receptor beta chains from one sample sequenced in a study of T cell repertoires in cytomegalovirus infection. TCRdb re-derived calls from the reads in MiXCR, one entry per CDR3 protein. Of around 430,000 distinct CDR3 sequences listed, 42% are singletons. Their target antigens are unknown. The sequencing here drew on cultured PBMCs, taken from culture after CMV antigen stimulation. The receptors were sampled from a human donor in good health (CMV status not recorded). Some clones in this sample may be carry-over from other donors' samples.

Relative to its sample, this clonotype is large. The rearrangement links TRBV6-1 to TRBJ2-2; TRBD1 is a possible D gene (5 bases). The V and J ends lost 7 bases and 6 bases respectively, with 18 bases between them. There are 15 residues in the CDR3. CDR1 is MNHNS, CDR2 SASEGT, per germline. This CDR3 is CASTPLTGAPGELFF. CDR3 sequence (DNA): TGTGCCAGCACCCCCCTCACAGGAGCGCCCGGGGAGCTGTTTTTT.

V and J are TRBV28 and TRBJ1-5, with D perhaps matching TRBD1 (5 bases). V was clipped by 4 bases and J by 6 bases, with 7 bases between them. The CDR3 has 12 amino acids. Germline CDR1 reads MDHEN; CDR2 reads SYDVKM. The DNA of the CDR3 is TGTGCCAGCAGTTCCACAGGTCAGCCCCAGCATTTT. Translation: CASSSTGQPQHF.

The genes are TRBV24-1 and TRBJ1-2; D call uncertain. Germline CDR1 reads KGHDR; CDR2 reads SFDVKD. There are 13 residues in the CDR3. The ends were cut back, 3 bases at V and 4 bases at J, with 8 bases in the middle. CDR3 nucleotides: TGTGCCACCAGTGATGTCGGAAGCTATGGCTACACCTTC. Amino acids: CATSDVGSYGYTF.

This chain joins TRBV7-8 and TRBJ2-5, with D maybe TRBD2 (6 bases). This CDR3 spans 15 amino acids. V was clipped by 2 bases and J by 9 bases, with 19 bases between them. Germline CDR1 SGHVS, CDR2 FQNEAQ. The CDR3 region has the DNA TGTGCCAGCAGCTTACGTGGACTCACGGGGGTGTCCCAGTACTTC. It codes for CASSLRGLTGVSQYF.

This CDR3 is CASRRTGGGYGYEQYF. CDR3 DNA sequence: TGTGCCAGCAGACGTACTGGGGGGGGTTATGGCTACGAGCAGTACTTC. J is TRBJ2-7 and V is TRBV7-8; TRBD2 agrees at 7 bases. The CDR3 loop spans 16 amino acids. The germline CDR1 and CDR2 sequences are SGHVS and FQNEAQ. The trim removed 6 bases at V and 3 bases at J, leaving 14 bases unmatched.

CDR3 nucleotide sequence: TGTGCCAGCAGGGTAGACGGGCGCACAGATACGCAGTATTTT. This encodes CASRVDGRTDTQYF. The J gene is TRBJ2-3, the V gene TRBV11-2; D not certain. Trimming removed 6 bases from V and 1 base from J, with 11 bases in between. The length of the CDR3 is 14 residues. Germline V gives CDR1 SGHAT, CDR2 FQNNGV.

The chain joins TRBV4-1 to TRBJ1-6, with TRBD1 as a possible D gene (6 bases). The CDR3 is made up of 15 amino acids. Germline V lookup: CDR1 MGHRA, CDR2 YSYEKL. V was pared by 2 bases and J by 10 bases, with 15 bases between. In nucleotides, the CDR3 is TGCGCCAGCAGCCAATTCCTAGGGGGTGGATCACCCCTCCACTTT. This sequence encodes CASSQFLGGGSPLHF.

The chain links TRBV7-2 to TRBJ2-3; 9 positions agree with TRBD2. Germline loops: CDR1 SGHTA, CDR2 FQGNSA. V lost 3 bases, J lost 6 bases, and 13 bases stayed unmatched. The CDR3 consists of 17 residues. The CDR3 DNA reads TGTGCCAGCAGCTTCCTTCGGGGAGCGGGGGGTGGGGATACGCAGTATTTT. It specifies CASSFLRGAGGGDTQYF.